This T cell receptor (beta chain) comes out of a study of T cell repertoires in cytomegalovirus infection. Notes on this clonotype: Its antigen remains unidentified.

MiXCR, run by TCRdb on the reads, gives a single entry per CDR3 protein. The table records approximately 990,000 distinct CDR3 sequences, 30% to 40% of them present only once. CDR1 and CDR2 (germline): SGDLS, YYNGEE. V was cut by 0 bases and J by 1 base, with 10 bases left in between. The CDR3 consists of 15 residues. The input for sequencing was cultured CD8+ T cells from PBMCs, taken from culture after CMV antigen stimulation. The rearrangement links TRBV9 to TRBJ1-1; D possibly corresponds to TRBD1 (5 bases). The clonotype comes from a human donor in good health (CMV status not recorded). Some clones in this sample may be carry-over from other donors' samples. The CDR3 DNA follows: TGTGCCAGCAGCGTAGGGGGGTTTAAGAACACTGAAGCTTTCTTT. Translating it yields CASSVGGFKNTEAFF.